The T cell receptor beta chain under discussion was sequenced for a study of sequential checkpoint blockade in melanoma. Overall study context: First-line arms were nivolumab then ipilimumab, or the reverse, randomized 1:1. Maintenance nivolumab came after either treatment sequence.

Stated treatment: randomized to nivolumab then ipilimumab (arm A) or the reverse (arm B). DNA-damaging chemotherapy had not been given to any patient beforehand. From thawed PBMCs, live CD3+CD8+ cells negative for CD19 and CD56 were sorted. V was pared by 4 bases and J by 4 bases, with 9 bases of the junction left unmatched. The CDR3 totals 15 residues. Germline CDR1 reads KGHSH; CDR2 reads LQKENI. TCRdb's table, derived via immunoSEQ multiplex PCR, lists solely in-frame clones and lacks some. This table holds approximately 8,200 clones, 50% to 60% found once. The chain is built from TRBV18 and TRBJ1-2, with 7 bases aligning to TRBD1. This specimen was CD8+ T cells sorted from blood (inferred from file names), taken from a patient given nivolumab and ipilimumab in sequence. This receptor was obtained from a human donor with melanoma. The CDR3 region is CASSLLTGQVYGYTF. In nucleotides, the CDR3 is TGTGCCAGCTCACTACTGACAGGGCAAGTCTATGGCTACACCTTC.